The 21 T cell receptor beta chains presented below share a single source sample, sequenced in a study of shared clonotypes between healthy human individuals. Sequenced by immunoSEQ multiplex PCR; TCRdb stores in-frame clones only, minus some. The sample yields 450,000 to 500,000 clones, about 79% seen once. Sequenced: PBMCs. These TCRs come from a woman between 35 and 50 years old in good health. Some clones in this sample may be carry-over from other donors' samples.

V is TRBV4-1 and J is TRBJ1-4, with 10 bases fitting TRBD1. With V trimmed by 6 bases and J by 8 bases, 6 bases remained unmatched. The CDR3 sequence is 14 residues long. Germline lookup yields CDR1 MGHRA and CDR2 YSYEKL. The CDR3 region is CASSRDRGREKLFF. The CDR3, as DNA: TGCGCCAGCAGTCGAGACAGGGGGCGCGAAAAACTGTTTTTT.

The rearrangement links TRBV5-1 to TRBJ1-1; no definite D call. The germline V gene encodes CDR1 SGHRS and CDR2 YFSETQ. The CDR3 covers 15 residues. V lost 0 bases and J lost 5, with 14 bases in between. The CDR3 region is CASSLGGSRETEAFF. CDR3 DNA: TGCGCCAGCAGCTTGGGAGGGAGCCGGGAAACTGAAGCTTTCTTT.

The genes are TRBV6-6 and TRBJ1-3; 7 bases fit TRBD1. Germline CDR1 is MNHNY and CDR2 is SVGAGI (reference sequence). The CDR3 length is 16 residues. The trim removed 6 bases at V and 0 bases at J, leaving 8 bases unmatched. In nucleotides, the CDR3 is TGTGCCAGCAGCCGACAGGGACGGGGCTCTGGAAACACCATATATTTT. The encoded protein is CASSRQGRGSGNTIYF.

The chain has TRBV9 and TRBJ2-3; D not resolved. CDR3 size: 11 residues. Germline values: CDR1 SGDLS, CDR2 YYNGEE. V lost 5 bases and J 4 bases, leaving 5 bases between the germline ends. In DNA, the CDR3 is TGTGCCAGCAGTGGGGCAGATACGCAGTATTTT. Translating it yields CASSGADTQYF. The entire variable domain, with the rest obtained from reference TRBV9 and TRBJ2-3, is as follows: DSGVTQTPKHLITATGQRVTLRCSPRSGDLSVYWYQQSLDQGLQFLIQYYNGEERAKGNILERFSAQQFPDLHSELNLSSLELGDSALYFCASSGADTQYFGPGTRLTVL.

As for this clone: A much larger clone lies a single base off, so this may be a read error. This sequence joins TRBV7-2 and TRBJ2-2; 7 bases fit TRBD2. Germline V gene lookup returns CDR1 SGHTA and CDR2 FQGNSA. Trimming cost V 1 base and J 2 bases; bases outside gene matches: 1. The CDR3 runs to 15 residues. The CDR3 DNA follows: TGTGCCAGCAGCTTAGGCGGGGGTAACACCGGGGAGCTGTTTTTT. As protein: CASSLGGGNTGELFF.

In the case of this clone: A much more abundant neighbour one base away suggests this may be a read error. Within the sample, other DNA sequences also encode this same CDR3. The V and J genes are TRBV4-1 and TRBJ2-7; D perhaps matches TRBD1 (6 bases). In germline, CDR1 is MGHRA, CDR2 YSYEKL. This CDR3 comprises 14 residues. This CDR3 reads CASSLAGASYEQYF. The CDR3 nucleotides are TGCGCCAGCAGCCTTGCAGGGGCCTCCTACGAGCAATACTTC.

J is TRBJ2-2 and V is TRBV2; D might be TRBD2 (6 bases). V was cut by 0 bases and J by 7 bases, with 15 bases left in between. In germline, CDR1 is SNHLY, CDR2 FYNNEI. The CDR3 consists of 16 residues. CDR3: CASSEAQPRGGGELFF. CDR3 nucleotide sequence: TGTGCCAGCAGTGAAGCGCAACCCCGGGGAGGCGGGGAGCTGTTTTTT.

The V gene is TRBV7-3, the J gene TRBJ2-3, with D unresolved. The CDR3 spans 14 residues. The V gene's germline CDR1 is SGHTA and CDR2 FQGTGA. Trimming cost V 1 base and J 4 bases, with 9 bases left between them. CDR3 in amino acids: CASSLNRVADTQYF. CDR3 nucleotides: TGTGCCAGCAGCTTAAATAGGGTGGCAGATACGCAGTATTTT.

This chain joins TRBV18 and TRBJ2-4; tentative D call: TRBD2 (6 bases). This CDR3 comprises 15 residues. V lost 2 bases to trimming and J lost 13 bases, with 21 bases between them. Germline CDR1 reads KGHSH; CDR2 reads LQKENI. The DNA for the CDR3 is TGTGCCAGCTCACCAGGAGGGAATTACGATCTGTGGCAGTACTTC. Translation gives CASSPGGNYDLWQYF. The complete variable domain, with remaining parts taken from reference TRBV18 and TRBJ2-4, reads NAGVMQNPRHLVRRRGQEARLRCSPMKGHSHVYWYRQLPEEGLKFMVYLQKENIIDESGMPKERFSAEFPKEGPSILRIQQVVRGDSAAYFCASSPGGNYDLWQYFGAGTRLSVL.

CDR3: CASSLASYYGYTF. The CDR3 region has the DNA TGTGCCAGCAGCTTAGCCAGTTACTATGGCTACACCTTC. The V call is TRBV7-2, the J call TRBJ1-2; D is unclear. V lost 0 bases and J lost 3, with 5 bases in between. The germline gives CDR1 SGHTA, CDR2 FQGNSA. This CDR3 is built from 13 residues.

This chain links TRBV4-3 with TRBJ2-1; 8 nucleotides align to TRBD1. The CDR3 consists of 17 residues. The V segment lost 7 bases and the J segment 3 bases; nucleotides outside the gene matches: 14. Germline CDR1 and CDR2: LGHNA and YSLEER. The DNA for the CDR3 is TGCGCCAGCACCCCGCGGGTGGCAGGGGGCTTCTACAATGAGCAGTTCTTC. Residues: CASTPRVAGGFYNEQFF.

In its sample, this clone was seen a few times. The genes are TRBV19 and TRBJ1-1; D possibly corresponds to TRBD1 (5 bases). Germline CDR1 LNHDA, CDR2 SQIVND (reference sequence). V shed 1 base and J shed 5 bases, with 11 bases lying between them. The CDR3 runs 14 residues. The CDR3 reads CASSIAGHFTEAFF. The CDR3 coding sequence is TGTGCCAGTAGTATAGCAGGGCATTTTACTGAAGCTTTCTTT.

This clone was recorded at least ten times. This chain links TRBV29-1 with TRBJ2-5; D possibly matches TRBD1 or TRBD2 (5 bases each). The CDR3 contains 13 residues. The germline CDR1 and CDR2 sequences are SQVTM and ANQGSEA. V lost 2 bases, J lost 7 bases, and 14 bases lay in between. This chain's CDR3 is CSVETGRWGTQYF. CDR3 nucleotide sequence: TGCAGCGTTGAAACGGGACGGTGGGGGACCCAGTACTTC.

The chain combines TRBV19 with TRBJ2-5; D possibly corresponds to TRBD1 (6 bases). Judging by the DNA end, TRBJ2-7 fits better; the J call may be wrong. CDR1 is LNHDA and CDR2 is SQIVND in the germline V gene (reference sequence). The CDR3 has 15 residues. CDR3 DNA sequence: TGTGCCAGTAGTATCAGGGGAATTTACTCCTACGAGCAGTACTTC. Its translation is CASSIRGIYSYEQYF.

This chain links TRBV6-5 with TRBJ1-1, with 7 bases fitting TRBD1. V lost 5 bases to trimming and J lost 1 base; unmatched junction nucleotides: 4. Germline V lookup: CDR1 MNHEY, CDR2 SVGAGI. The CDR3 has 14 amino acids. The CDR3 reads CASSRTGPNTEAFF. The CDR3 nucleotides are TGTGCCAGCAGTCGGACAGGCCCGAACACTGAAGCTTTCTTT.

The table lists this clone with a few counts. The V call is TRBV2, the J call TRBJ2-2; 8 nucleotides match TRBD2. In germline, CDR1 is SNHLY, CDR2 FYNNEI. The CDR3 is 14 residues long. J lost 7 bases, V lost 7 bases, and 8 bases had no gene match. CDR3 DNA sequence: TGTGCCAGCAAGGAGAGCGGGGGAGGCGGGGAGCTGTTTTTT. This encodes CASKESGGGGELFF.

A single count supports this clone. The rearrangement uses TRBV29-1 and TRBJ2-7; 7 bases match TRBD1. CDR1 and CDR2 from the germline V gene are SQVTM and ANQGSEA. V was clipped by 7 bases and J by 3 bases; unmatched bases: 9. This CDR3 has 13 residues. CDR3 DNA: TGCAGCGGGGTTACGGCAGGGGGCTACGAGCAGTACTTC. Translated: CSGVTAGGYEQYF.

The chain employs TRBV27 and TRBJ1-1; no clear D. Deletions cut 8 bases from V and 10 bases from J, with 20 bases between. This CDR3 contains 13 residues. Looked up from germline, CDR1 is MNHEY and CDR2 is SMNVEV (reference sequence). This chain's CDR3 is CASRTLGVVVAFF. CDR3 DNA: TGTGCCAGCCGAACCCTCGGGGTCGTGGTAGCTTTCTTT.

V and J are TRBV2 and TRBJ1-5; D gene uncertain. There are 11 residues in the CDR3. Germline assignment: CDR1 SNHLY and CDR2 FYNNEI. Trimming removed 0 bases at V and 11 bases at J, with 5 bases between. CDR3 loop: CASSEAKAQHF. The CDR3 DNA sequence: TGTGCCAGCAGTGAAGCGAAAGCCCAGCATTTT.

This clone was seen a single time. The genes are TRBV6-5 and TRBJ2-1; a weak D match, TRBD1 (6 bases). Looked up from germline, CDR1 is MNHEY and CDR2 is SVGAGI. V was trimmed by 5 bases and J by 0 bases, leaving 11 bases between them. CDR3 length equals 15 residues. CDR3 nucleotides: TGTGCCAGCAGTACGGGACATAGCTCCTACAATGAGCAGTTCTTC. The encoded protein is CASSTGHSSYNEQFF.

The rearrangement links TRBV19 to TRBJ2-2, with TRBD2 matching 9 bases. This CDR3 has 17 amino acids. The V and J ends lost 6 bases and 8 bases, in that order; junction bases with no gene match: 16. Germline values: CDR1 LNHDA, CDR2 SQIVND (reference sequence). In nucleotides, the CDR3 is TGTGCCAGTAGCCCATACCCCTCTAGCGGGATATCAGGGGAGCTGTTTTTT. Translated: CASSPYPSSGISGELFF.